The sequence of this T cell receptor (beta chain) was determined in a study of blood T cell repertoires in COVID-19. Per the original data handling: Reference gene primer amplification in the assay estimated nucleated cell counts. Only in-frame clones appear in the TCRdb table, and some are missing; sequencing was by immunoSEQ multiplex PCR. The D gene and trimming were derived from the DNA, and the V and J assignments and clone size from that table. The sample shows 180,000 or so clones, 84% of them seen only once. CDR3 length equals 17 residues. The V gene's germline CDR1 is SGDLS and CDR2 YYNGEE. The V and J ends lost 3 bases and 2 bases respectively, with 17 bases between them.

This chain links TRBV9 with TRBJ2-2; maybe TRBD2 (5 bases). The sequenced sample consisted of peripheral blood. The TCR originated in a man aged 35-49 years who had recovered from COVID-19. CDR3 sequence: CASSGLFGQTNTGELFF. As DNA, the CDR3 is TGTGCCAGCAGCGGACTATTCGGGCAGACTAACACCGGGGAGCTGTTTTTT.